This passage covers 21 T cell receptor beta chains from one sample sequenced in a study of shared clonotypes between healthy human individuals. TCRdb's copy holds only in-frame clones and misses some; the assay was immunoSEQ multiplex PCR. Among some 700,000 clones listed, around 90% were seen once. The sample consisted of memory CD8+ T cells from PBMCs. The subset: CD45RO+ cells pooled with CCR7-negative TemRA cells. The source is a man aged 18 to 35 in good health. Some clones in this sample may be carry-over from other donors' samples.

The V and J genes are TRBV5-1 and TRBJ2-7; 9 bases agree with TRBD1. Germline CDR1 reads SGHRS; CDR2 reads YFSETQ. J was trimmed by 6 bases and V by 3 bases; bases with no gene match: 16. The length of the CDR3 is 17 residues. The CDR3 bases are TGCGCCAGCAGCTCGAAACTGAAGGACAGGGGAAATCGCGAGCAGTACTTC. As protein: CASSSKLKDRGNREQYF.

The genes are TRBV7-9 and TRBJ2-1, with 7 bases identical to TRBD1. J gave up 2 bases and V 6 bases, and 10 bases lay outside the gene matches. The CDR3 has 16 residues. From germline, CDR1 is SEHNR and CDR2 FQNEAQ (reference sequence). CDR3 sequence: CASRHSGQVPYNEQFF. The CDR3 DNA reads as TGTGCCAGCAGACATTCAGGACAGGTTCCCTACAATGAGCAGTTCTTC.

The V and J genes are TRBV5-1 and TRBJ2-7; TRBD2 matches 8 bases. The J segment lost 0 bases and the V segment lost 0 bases, leaving 2 bases of the junction unmatched. CDR1 and CDR2 (germline): SGHRS, YFSETQ. CDR3 length: 15 amino acids. CDR3 DNA sequence: TGCGCCAGCAGCTTGGTGAGCGGGAGCTCCTACGAGCAGTACTTC. Translation: CASSLVSGSSYEQYF.

The rearrangement joins TRBV6-1 to TRBJ2-1; TRBD2 matches 8 bases. The CDR3 is 16 amino acids. Per germline, CDR1 MNHNS and CDR2 SASEGT. V was clipped by 3 bases and J by 8 bases; unmatched bases: 12. CDR3 in DNA: TGTGCCAGCAGTGAGTTTGAACGGGAGGGTGTAGATGAGCAGTTCTTC. This gives the protein CASSEFEREGVDEQFF.

J is TRBJ2-2 and V is TRBV28, with 15 nucleotides matching TRBD2. This CDR3 has 17 amino acids. Germline V gene data show CDR1 as MDHEN and CDR2 as SYDVKM. Trimming took 6 bases from V and 4 from J; bases not matched to a gene: 6. The CDR3 sequence: CASRGGLAGGRTGELFF. CDR3 coding DNA: TGTGCCAGCAGGGGGGGACTAGCGGGAGGACGCACCGGGGAGCTGTTTTTT.

This clone was found once. This chain uses TRBV28 with TRBJ1-1; D not certain. The CDR3 runs to 19 residues. Germline loops: CDR1 MDHEN, CDR2 SYDVKM. V lost 2 bases and J lost 3, with 25 bases in between. DNA of the CDR3: TGTGCCAGCAGTTTAAAGCCAGTCCGGGTCATTAGTGCCGACACTGAAGCTTTCTTT. As protein: CASSLKPVRVISADTEAFF. The variable domain in full, with the rest retrieved from reference TRBV28 and TRBJ1-1, is DVKVTQSSRYLVKRTGEKVFLECVQDMDHENMFWYRQDPGLGLRLIYFSYDVKMKEKGDIPEGYSVSREKKERFSLILESASTNQTSMYLCASSLKPVRVISADTEAFFGQGTRLTVV.

V usage is TRBV7-6 and J usage is TRBJ2-1, with 11 bases fitting TRBD2. The germline V gene has CDR1 SGHVS and CDR2 FNYEAQ. The CDR3 extends over 16 amino acids. V lost 3 bases, J lost 3 bases, and 4 bases stayed unmatched. The CDR3 DNA follows: TGTGCCAGCAGCTTGACACTAGCGGGAGACTACAATGAGCAGTTCTTC. Its translation is CASSLTLAGDYNEQFF.

V gene TRBV9 combines with J gene TRBJ2-3; 7 nucleotides match TRBD2. The CDR3 is 17 residues long. V dropped 3 bases and J dropped 4; count of bases not matched to a gene: 14. Germline CDR1 is SGDLS and CDR2 is YYNGEE. In DNA form, the CDR3 reads TGTGCCAGCAGCGCATCCCTTGGGGCGGGAGCGGCAGATACGCAGTATTTT. Its translation is CASSASLGAGAADTQYF.

This clone has a handful of counts. CDR3 amino acids: CASSLGRGVYGYTF. The CDR3 DNA reads as TGCGCCAGCAGCTTGGGCCGGGGTGTTTATGGCTACACCTTC. The chain uses TRBV5-1 and TRBJ1-2; D is unclear. Trimming cost V 0 bases and J 5 bases, with 11 bases left between them. The CDR3 loop spans 14 amino acids. Germline loops: CDR1 SGHRS, CDR2 YFSETQ.

The chain couples TRBV9 to TRBJ2-2; D is perhaps TRBD2 (5 bases). The CDR3 has 17 residues. CDR1 and CDR2 from the germline V gene are SGDLS and YYNGEE. Trimming shortened V by 1 base and J by 5 bases, and 18 bases separated the two germline ends. Here the CDR3 reads CASSVPSRGDVTGELFF. In nucleotides, the CDR3 is TGTGCCAGCAGCGTACCCTCCCGGGGAGATGTTACCGGGGAGCTGTTTTTT.

The gene calls are TRBV4-2 and TRBJ2-7; tentative D call: TRBD1 (5 bases). Germline CDR1 LGHNA, CDR2 YNFKEQ. The CDR3 is 14 amino acids. V gave up 2 bases and J gave up 3 bases, with 11 bases separating them. CDR3 residues: CASSQTSRDYEQYF. CDR3 DNA sequence: TGTGCCAGCAGCCAAACTTCCAGGGACTACGAGCAGTACTTC.

This sequence joins TRBV13 and TRBJ1-4; no clear D. V was trimmed by 4 bases and J by 8 bases, leaving 20 bases between them. Germline CDR1 and CDR2: PRHDT and FYEKMQ (reference sequence). This CDR3 spans 16 amino acids. CDR3 in amino acids: CASSSHEGGVQEKLFF. In DNA form, the CDR3 reads TGTGCCAGCAGCTCACACGAAGGCGGGGTCCAAGAAAAACTGTTTTTT.

The chain joins TRBV5-6 to TRBJ2-1; 7 bases line up with TRBD2. V trimming: 0 bases; J trimming: 6 bases; junction bases outside the gene matches: 6. CDR1 and CDR2 (germline): SGHDT, YYEEEE. The CDR3 has 15 residues. Here the CDR3 reads CASSLGSGLLNEQFF. The CDR3 DNA reads TGTGCCAGCAGCTTGGGTAGCGGGCTCCTCAATGAGCAGTTCTTC.

The CDR3 sequence is CASSSADRGIGNSPLHF. In DNA form, the CDR3 reads TGTGCCAGCAGCTCGGCCGACAGGGGGATAGGGAATTCACCCCTCCACTTT. V usage is TRBV7-9 and J usage is TRBJ1-6, with TRBD1 matching over 9 bases. The V and J ends lost 4 bases and 7 bases, in that order; junction bases with no gene match: 11. Germline CDR1 is SEHNR and CDR2 is FQNEAQ (reference sequence). The CDR3 spans 17 residues.

This rearrangement joins TRBV28 to TRBJ2-7, with TRBD1 matching over 7 bases. This CDR3 spans 13 amino acids. The germline V gene encodes CDR1 MDHEN and CDR2 SYDVKM. V shed 6 bases and J 2 bases; nucleotides not matched to a gene: 4. CDR3 residues: CASSPTGPYEQYF. The CDR3 bases are TGTGCCAGCAGCCCGACAGGGCCCTACGAGCAGTACTTC.

The chain combines TRBV14 with TRBJ1-4, with D possibly TRBD1 on 5 matching bases. This CDR3 region has 15 residues. Between the trimmed V and J ends, which lost 2 bases and 8 bases, there was a span of 15 bases. Germline lookup yields CDR1 SGHDN and CDR2 FVKESK. This CDR3 reads CASSQLSTGLEKLFF. DNA for the CDR3: TGTGCCAGCAGCCAACTGAGCACAGGATTAGAAAAACTGTTTTTT.

This chain joins TRBV7-9 and TRBJ2-2; 13 nucleotides line up with TRBD2. Germline CDR1 SEHNR, CDR2 FQNEAQ (reference sequence). This CDR3 contains 17 residues. The trim removed 6 bases at V and 2 bases at J, leaving 6 bases unmatched. CDR3 region: CASRGTSGEGNTGELFF. In nucleotides, the CDR3 is TGTGCCAGCAGAGGGACTAGCGGGGAGGGCAACACCGGGGAGCTGTTTTTT.

V gene TRBV27 combines with J gene TRBJ2-1; D is ambiguous. Trimming took off 3 bases at V and 2 bases at J, with 11 bases between the two ends. Germline V gene lookup returns CDR1 MNHEY and CDR2 SMNVEV (reference sequence). CDR3 length: 15 amino acids. CDR3: CASSFGQVTYNEQFF. DNA of the CDR3: TGTGCCAGCAGTTTTGGGCAGGTTACCTACAATGAGCAGTTCTTC.

V is TRBV6-4 and J is TRBJ2-2; D is unclear. The CDR3 is made up of 13 amino acids. Germline V gene data show CDR1 as MRHNA and CDR2 as SNTAGT. Trimming took 6 bases from V and 8 from J, leaving 13 bases between them. This CDR3 reads CASSSSPRGELFF. Written as DNA, the CDR3 is TGTGCCAGCAGCAGTTCCCCCCGAGGGGAGCTGTTTTTT.

The chain is built from TRBV14 and TRBJ2-5; a possible D gene is TRBD2 (5 bases). Matching the DNA end better, TRBJ2-7 makes the J call doubtful. The CDR3 has 13 amino acids. Germline V CDR1 and CDR2: SGHDN, FVKESK. CDR3 amino acids: CASSQDLGDEQYF. As DNA, the CDR3 is TGTGCCAGCAGCCAAGATCTCGGGGACGAGCAGTACTTC.

The chain carries TRBV27 and TRBJ1-2, with a possible D match to TRBD1 (5 bases). This CDR3 has 15 residues. Germline-derived CDR1 and CDR2 are MNHEY and SMNVEV (reference sequence). The ends were cut back, 5 bases at V and 8 bases at J, with 21 bases in the middle. In nucleotides, the CDR3 is TGTGCCAGCAGTGGCGGGGCGTGGAGGATCGACGGCTACACCTTC. Translation: CASSGGAWRIDGYTF.